One sample yielded the 11 T cell receptor beta chains listed below, sequenced in a study of CD8 T cells in ankylosing spondylitis. TCRdb re-called the 5' RACE reads with MiXCR, one entry per CDR3 protein. The sample has about 250,000 distinct CDR3 sequences, roughly 18% seen once; the top ten hold over 25%. The sequenced sample consisted of blood, either unsorted or a sorted T cell fraction (not recorded which). These receptors were taken from a male donor with ankylosing spondylitis or in good health (not recorded which).

This clonotype was counted only a few times. J is TRBJ2-2 and V is TRBV7-6; 9 bases are a match to TRBD1. V was pared by 5 bases and J by 5 bases, with 12 bases of the junction left unmatched. CDR1 and CDR2 from the germline V gene are SGHVS and FNYEAQ. The CDR3 totals 17 residues. The chain's CDR3 is CASSLRGDRGATGELFF. The CDR3, as DNA: TGTGCCAGCAGCCTCCGGGGAGACAGGGGGGCGACCGGGGAGCTGTTTTTT.

Worth noting for this clonotype: The conserved phenylalanine or tryptophan normally closing the CDR3 is absent here, so this likely arose from a read error. The rearrangement links TRBV4-3 to TRBJ2-7, with a weak D call TRBD1 (6 bases). Germline assignment: CDR1 LGHNA and CDR2 YSLEER. This CDR3 has 15 amino acids. Trimming removed 1 base at V and 3 bases at J, with 13 bases between. The CDR3 DNA reads as TGCGCCAGCAGCCAAGGGCAGGGGACCTTCTACGAGCAGTACTCC. Translating gives CASSQGQGTFYEQYS.

The chain joins TRBV4-1 to TRBJ2-2; D might be TRBD1 or TRBD2, each matching 5 bases. Looked up from germline, CDR1 is MGHRA and CDR2 is YSYEKL. The CDR3 contains 14 residues. With 8 bases removed from V and 2 bases from J, the gap between germline ends came to 12 bases. CDR3 nucleotides: TGCGCCAGCCGGGGCCTTAAAAACACCGGGGAGCTGTTTTTT. It encodes CASRGLKNTGELFF.

This clonotype was counted at least ten times. The genes are TRBV9 and TRBJ2-5; 8 bases match TRBD2. CDR3 length: 15 amino acids. Germline assignment: CDR1 SGDLS and CDR2 YYNGEE. V shed 0 bases, J shed 3 bases, and the junction held 4 bases outside the gene matches. The CDR3 protein is CASSVARAGEETQYF. CDR3 DNA sequence: TGTGCCAGCAGCGTAGCTCGAGCGGGAGAAGAGACCCAGTACTTC.

The chain joins TRBV3-1 to TRBJ2-7; possibly TRBD2 for D (5 bases). Germline values: CDR1 LGHDT, CDR2 YNNKEL (reference sequence). This CDR3 comprises 16 residues. V lost 4 bases, J lost 0 bases, and 16 bases lay in between. The CDR3, as DNA: TGTGCCAGCAGCCCCGGGGTCCCTTCGGGCTCCTACGAGCAGTACTTC. Translated, it gives CASSPGVPSGSYEQYF.

This clonotype was counted only a few times. V usage is TRBV28 and J usage is TRBJ2-1, with 11 nucleotides matching TRBD2. Per germline, CDR1 MDHEN and CDR2 SYDVKM. V trimming: 3 bases; J trimming: 10 bases; junction bases outside the gene matches: 8. The CDR3 extends over 15 amino acids. Written as DNA, the CDR3 is TGTGCCAGCAGTTTCGGGCTAGCGGGAGGAGACGAGCAGTTCTTC. This translates into CASSFGLAGGDEQFF.

V is TRBV4-3 and J is TRBJ2-1, with TRBD2 matching over 8 bases. With 0 bases clipped from V and 4 bases from J, the junction kept 8 bases outside the gene matches. The CDR3 has 17 residues. CDR1 and CDR2 from the germline V gene are LGHNA and YSLEER. CDR3 residues: CASSQDRASGYYNEQFF. CDR3 sequence (DNA): TGCGCCAGCAGCCAAGATAGGGCTAGCGGGTATTACAATGAGCAGTTCTTC.

The gene calls are TRBV7-6 and TRBJ1-4, with D unresolved. Trimming left V 10 bases short and J 7 bases short, with 16 bases between. The CDR3 consists of 13 residues. Germline CDR1 and CDR2: SGHVS and FNYEAQ. The CDR3 DNA reads TGTGCCATACGCGGTTCGGCTGGTGAAAAACTGTTTTTT. It specifies CAIRGSAGEKLFF.

The V gene is TRBV12-3 or TRBV12-4, the J gene TRBJ1-1; TRBD1 is a possible D gene (6 bases). The V gene lost 3 bases and the J gene lost 4 bases, with 9 bases spanning the gap. This CDR3 is 13 amino acids long. The CDR3 loop is CASSFEQGTEAFF. The CDR3, as DNA: TGTGCCAGCAGTTTCGAACAGGGCACTGAAGCTTTCTTT.

This chain connects TRBV4-3 to TRBJ2-7; no clear D gene. The germline V gene encodes CDR1 LGHNA and CDR2 YSLEER. V was cut by 0 bases and J by 2 bases, with 11 bases left in between. CDR3 length: 15 residues. The CDR3 spells CASSQDRGAPYEQYF. CDR3 DNA sequence: TGCGCCAGCAGCCAAGATCGCGGCGCGCCCTACGAGCAGTACTTC.

The CDR3 DNA reads TGTGCCAGCAGCCAGGACGGGACAACGACTATCACAGATACGCAGTATTTT. Its translation: CASSQDGTTTITDTQYF. The chain links TRBV14 to TRBJ2-3; TRBD1 is a possible D gene (6 bases). Germline V gene data show CDR1 as SGHDN and CDR2 as FVKESK. This CDR3 region has 17 residues. Trimming pared 3 bases from V and 2 bases from J, leaving 18 bases between.